These T cell receptor beta chains were read from a single sample in a study of shared T cell receptors in the human thymus. Some clones are missing from TCRdb's copy, which holds only in-frame ones; the method was immunoSEQ multiplex PCR. This table has 640,000 or so clones, approximately 87% appearing once. These data also featured in a second study, about human thymus T cells.

Input material: thymocytes. The origin of the receptors is a boy in the first two years of life with a congenital heart defect. The CDR3 runs from the conserved cysteine through the conserved F or W. The D gene is left open where the match is weak. Size values are once, few and many counts, or a class for expanded clones, and some rows have none.

d_call cdr3_length j_call clone_size v_call cdr3_aa cdr3_nt
- 12 TRBJ2-1 - TRBV11-3 CASARGGNEQFF TGTGCCAGCGCCCGGGGTGGCAATGAGCAGTTCTTC
- 15 TRBJ2-7 - TRBV7-2 CASTHVGQGYYEQYF TGTGCCAGCACCCATGTGGGGCAGGGATACTACGAGCAGTACTTC
- 17 TRBJ2-2 - TRBV7-9 CASSLAVGRAGTGELFF TGTGCCAGCAGCTTAGCGGTCGGCAGGGCTGGCACCGGGGAGCTGTTTTTT
TRBD1 14 TRBJ2-7 - TRBV4-3 CASSLRDRAHEQYF TGCGCCAGCAGCCTCCGGGACAGGGCCCACGAGCAGTACTTC
TRBD2 19 TRBJ2-1 - TRBV15 CATSSLLWPRGGPSNEQFF TGTGCCACCAGCAGCCTCCTTTGGCCCCGGGGGGGGCCTTCCAATGAGCAGTTCTTC
TRBD1 14 TRBJ2-3 - TRBV30 CASRTGGRTDTQYF TGTGCCTCGCGGACAGGGGGCAGAACAGATACGCAGTATTTT
- 14 TRBJ2-5 - TRBV2 CASSELQGQETQYF TGTGCCAGCAGTGAATTACAGGGCCAAGAGACCCAGTACTTC
- 17 TRBJ1-2 - TRBV7-8 CASSLVIPNRVNYGYTF TGTGCCAGCAGCTTAGTGATACCGAATCGGGTGAACTATGGCTACACCTTC
TRBD2 17 TRBJ2-1 - TRBV7-2 CASSSSNTSGGADEQFF TGTGCCAGCAGCTCAAGCAATACTAGCGGGGGGGCTGATGAGCAGTTCTTC
TRBD2 20 TRBJ2-1 - TRBV27 CASGSHRDKTSESSYNEQFF TGTGCCAGCGGCTCTCACCGGGACAAGACTAGCGAGAGCTCCTACAATGAGCAGTTCTTC
TRBD1 14 TRBJ1-5 - TRBV30 CAWGTGQGDQPQHF TGTGCCTGGGGGACCGGACAGGGGGATCAGCCCCAGCATTTT
TRBD1 16 TRBJ1-2 - TRBV6-5 CASSSDRGLEFSGYTF TGTGCCAGCAGTTCGGACAGGGGGCTTGAGTTTTCAGGCTACACCTTC
- 14 TRBJ2-3 - TRBV27 CASSFDLGRKTQYF TGTGCCAGCAGTTTCGATCTGGGCCGAAAAACGCAGTATTTT
TRBD1 14 TRBJ2-7 few TRBV19 CASSIRGTSYEQYF TGTGCCAGTAGTATCAGGGGGACCTCCTACGAGCAGTACTTC
TRBD2 15 TRBJ2-2 - TRBV6-6 CASSGPTSGAGELFF TGTGCCAGCAGTGGCCCGACTAGCGGGGCCGGGGAGCTGTTTTTT
- 15 TRBJ2-7 - TRBV12-5 CASGPKTRQAYEQYF TGTGCTAGTGGCCCTAAAACCCGACAGGCCTACGAGCAGTACTTC
- 14 TRBJ2-7 - TRBV11-2 CASSSRGVNYEQYF TGTGCCAGCAGCTCCCGCGGGGTGAACTACGAGCAGTACTTC
TRBD1 17 TRBJ2-2 once TRBV15 CATSRNDRVWGTGELFF TGTGCCACCAGCAGAAACGACAGGGTCTGGGGCACCGGGGAGCTGTTTTTT
TRBD1 15 TRBJ2-7 - TRBV7-8 CASSLAGQGPYEQYF TGTGCCAGCAGCTTAGCCGGACAGGGCCCTTACGAGCAGTACTTC
- 14 TRBJ1-2 - TRBV6-4 CASSWPGGGYGYTF TGTGCCAGCTCCTGGCCGGGAGGGGGGTATGGCTACACCTTC
- 14 TRBJ2-1 - TRBV9 CASSVGTNYNEQFF TGTGCCAGCAGCGTAGGGACTAACTACAATGAGCAGTTCTTC
- 13 TRBJ2-5 - TRBV6-1 CASSRGGQETQYF TGTGCCAGCAGTAGGGGGGGGCAAGAGACCCAGTACTTC
- 14 TRBJ2-7 once TRBV7-9 CASSFVDSSYEQYF TGTGCCAGCAGCTTTGTTGACAGCTCCTACGAGCAGTACTTC
TRBD1 15 TRBJ1-5 - TRBV6-5 CASRGTGAFDQPQHF TGTGCCAGCAGGGGGACAGGGGCCTTCGATCAGCCCCAGCATTTT
- 15 TRBJ2-7 - TRBV7-6 CASSLASGGGYEQYF TGTGCCAGCAGCTTAGCGTCGGGGGGCGGGTACGAGCAGTACTTC
- 16 TRBJ2-2 - TRBV6-6 CASSSARGGNTGELFF TGTGCCAGCAGTTCCGCTCGGGGTGGGAACACCGGGGAGCTGTTTTTT
TRBD2 16 TRBJ2-4 - TRBV10-1 CASSESPSGDINIQYF TGCGCCAGCAGTGAGTCGCCTAGCGGGGATATAAACATTCAGTACTTC
TRBD1 15 TRBJ1-4 once TRBV11-2 CASTNDRGSKEKLFF TGTGCCAGCACCAACGACAGGGGTTCGAAAGAAAAACTGTTTTTT
TRBD1 19 TRBJ1-2 - TRBV4-1 CASSQVGVGTGDANYGYTF TGCGCCAGCAGCCAAGTAGGTGTCGGGACAGGGGACGCTAACTATGGCTACACCTTC
- 17 TRBJ2-5 once TRBV14 CASSQGGPALPLKTQYF TGTGCCAGCAGCCAAGGTGGGCCTGCACTTCCCTTAAAGACCCAGTACTTC
- 15 TRBJ2-1 few TRBV28 CASRGGRSSYNEQFF TGTGCCAGCAGGGGGGGTCGGAGCTCCTACAATGAGCAGTTCTTC
- 14 TRBJ2-1 - TRBV15 CATRRDRTYNEQFF TGTGCCACCAGGCGGGACCGCACCTACAATGAGCAGTTCTTC